These T cell receptor beta chains were read from a single sample in a study of T cell repertoires in aging, cancer and after chemotherapy. TCRdb passed the multiplex PCR reads through MiXCR, listing each CDR3 protein once. The sample lists 9,500 to 12,000 distinct CDR3 sequences; approximately 38% were seen once. Sequencing input: blood. Receptor source: a human donor in good health. Both conserved end residues are part of each CDR3. A D gene is named only where the DNA matches it firmly. Some rows mark clone size as missing; the rest say once, few, many or name a class of expanded clone.

>few|TRBV6-1|.|TRBJ2-7
CASRDSYSGYEQYF
>.|TRBV6-1|.|TRBJ2-7
CASSEQGISYEQYF
>few|TRBV6-5|TRBD1|TRBJ1-4
CASSRIGTVKEKLFF
>.|TRBV27|TRBD1|TRBJ1-5
CASSPQGALSNQPQHF
>once|TRBV6-5|TRBD1|TRBJ1-2
CASSWDSLPTSRTF
>medium-sized|TRBV6-1|.|TRBJ2-2
CASRGRFGDGELFF
>.|TRBV6-2/TRBV6-3|TRBD1|TRBJ2-2
CASRPLTGGWTGELFF
>few|TRBV19|.|TRBJ2-1
CASRMGLSGYNEQFF
>.|TRBV24-1|.|TRBJ1-2
CATSPRGTNYGYTF
>few|TRBV27|.|TRBJ2-1
CASSPEDDYNEQFF
>few|TRBV5-6|TRBD1|TRBJ1-4
CASSSGDRNNEKLFF
>few|TRBV6-4|TRBD2|TRBJ2-7
CASNPSGLSYEQYF
>.|TRBV13|.|TRBJ2-3
CASSLLPDTSTDTQYF
>.|TRBV6-5|.|TRBJ1-5
CASSGSNQPKHF
>.|TRBV6-5|.|TRBJ1-6
CASSYGNSPLHF
>few|TRBV5-6|.|TRBJ1-4
CASSMNGGTNEKLFF
>.|TRBV18|.|TRBJ1-1
CASSPVDRNTEAFF
>.|TRBV15|.|TRBJ2-2
CATSRGEGDPNTGELFF
>medium-sized|TRBV27|.|TRBJ2-3
CASSLQSTDTQYF
>once|TRBV27|.|TRBJ2-7
CASSRGYEQYF
>.|TRBV6-1|.|TRBJ1-3
CASSEIQHLSGNTIYF
>.|TRBV15|TRBD2|.
CATSRDSSGSFEQYF
>.|TRBV6-2/TRBV6-3|.|TRBJ2-1
CASSYGTSGGNEQFF
>few|TRBV5-4|.|TRBJ2-7
CASSPGLEPYEQYF
>medium-sized|TRBV19|.|TRBJ2-1
CASNDEQFF
>few|TRBV5-5|.|TRBJ2-5
CASSLMSQETQYF
>few|TRBV27|.|TRBJ1-5
CARTPGVAQGSNQPQHF
>.|TRBV6-1|.|TRBJ2-3
CASSVNGRSTDTQYF
>once|TRBV6-6|.|TRBJ2-1
CASSYRVSGQGWNEQFF
>few|TRBV19|.|TRBJ1-1
CASSGAENTEAFF
>.|TRBV6-1|TRBD1|TRBJ1-5
CASRKDRASNQPQHF
>once|TRBV5-6|.|TRBJ1-2
CASSLAMANYGYTF
>few|TRBV29-1|TRBD1|TRBJ1-1
CSADRGTEAFF
>.|TRBV6-1|TRBD2|TRBJ2-1
CASGESGRVGEQFF
>.|TRBV24-1|.|TRBJ2-7
CASSYTYSGEQYF
>.|TRBV27|.|TRBJ2-3
CASSLRAEDTDTQYF
>.|TRBV18|TRBD1|TRBJ1-6
CASSPGQGGSPLHF
>few|TRBV5-6|.|TRBJ1-2
CASSLGARYGYTF
>once|TRBV19|TRBD2|TRBJ2-4
CASSASGRDIQYF
>.|TRBV6-6|TRBD2|TRBJ2-1
CASSYSSGSAAYNEQFF